This TCR beta chain was found in a study of CD8+CD57+ T cells in acquired aplastic anemia. Notes on the study in general: Comparison of patients with controls identified around 30 shared CD8+ CDR3 sequences.

According to the study, genomic DNA was the template for TCR beta VDJ and CDR3 profiling. TCRdb ran MiXCR on the reads and lists one entry per CDR3 protein. This sample has around 180,000 distinct CDR3 sequences; about three fifths occur once, and the top ten carry roughly 42%. This clonotype was observed a few times. The antigen is not known. The V end lost 5 bases, the J end lost 0 bases, and 9 bases lay between the germline ends. Germline CDR1 and CDR2: SGHTA and FQGNSA. CDR3 length: 14 residues. This receptor was identified in a human donor in good health. V and J are TRBV7-2 and TRBJ2-3; D is ambiguous. Sequenced sample: sorted CD4+, CD8+, or CD8+CD57+ T cells (not recorded which) from PBMCs. CDR3 bases: TGTGCCAGCAGCGGACGAGGTAGCACAGATACGCAGTATTTT. Its translation: CASSGRGSTDTQYF. The variable domain in full, completed from reference TRBV7-2 and TRBJ2-3, reads GAGVSQSPSNKVTEKGKDVELRCDPISGHTALYWYRQSLGQGLEFLIYFQGNSAPDKSGLPSDRFSAERTGGSVSTLTIQRTQQEDSAVYLCASSGRGSTDTQYFGPGTRLTVL.